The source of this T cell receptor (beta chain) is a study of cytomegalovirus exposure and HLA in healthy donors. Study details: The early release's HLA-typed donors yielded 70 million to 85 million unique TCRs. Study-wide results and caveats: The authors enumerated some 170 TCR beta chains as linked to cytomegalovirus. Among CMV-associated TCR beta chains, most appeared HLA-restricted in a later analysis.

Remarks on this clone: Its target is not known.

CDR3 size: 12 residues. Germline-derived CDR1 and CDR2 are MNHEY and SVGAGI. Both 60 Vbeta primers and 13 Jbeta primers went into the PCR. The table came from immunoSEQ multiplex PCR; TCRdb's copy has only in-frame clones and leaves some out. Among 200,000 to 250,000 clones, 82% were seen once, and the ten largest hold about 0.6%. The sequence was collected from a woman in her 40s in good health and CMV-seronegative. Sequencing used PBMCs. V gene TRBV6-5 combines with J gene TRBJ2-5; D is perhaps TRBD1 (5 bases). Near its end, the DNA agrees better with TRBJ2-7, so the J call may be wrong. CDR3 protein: CASGSPGHEQYF. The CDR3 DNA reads TGTGCCAGCGGATCCCCAGGGCACGAGCAGTACTTC.